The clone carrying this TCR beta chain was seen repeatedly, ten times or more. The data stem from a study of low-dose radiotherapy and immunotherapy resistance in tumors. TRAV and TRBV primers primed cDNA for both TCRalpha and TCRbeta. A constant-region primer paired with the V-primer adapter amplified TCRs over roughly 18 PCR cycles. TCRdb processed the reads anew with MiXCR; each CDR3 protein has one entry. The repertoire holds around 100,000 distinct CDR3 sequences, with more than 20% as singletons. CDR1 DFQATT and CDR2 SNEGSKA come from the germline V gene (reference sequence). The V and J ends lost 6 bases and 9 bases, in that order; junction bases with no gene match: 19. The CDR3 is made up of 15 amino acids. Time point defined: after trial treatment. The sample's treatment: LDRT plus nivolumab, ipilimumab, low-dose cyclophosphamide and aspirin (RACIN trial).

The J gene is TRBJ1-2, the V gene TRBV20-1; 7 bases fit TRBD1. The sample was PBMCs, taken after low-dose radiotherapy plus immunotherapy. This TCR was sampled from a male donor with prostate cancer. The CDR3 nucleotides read TGCAGTGCACCACTAATCGGGACAGTACGTTCAAGCTACACCTTC. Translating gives CSAPLIGTVRSSYTF.